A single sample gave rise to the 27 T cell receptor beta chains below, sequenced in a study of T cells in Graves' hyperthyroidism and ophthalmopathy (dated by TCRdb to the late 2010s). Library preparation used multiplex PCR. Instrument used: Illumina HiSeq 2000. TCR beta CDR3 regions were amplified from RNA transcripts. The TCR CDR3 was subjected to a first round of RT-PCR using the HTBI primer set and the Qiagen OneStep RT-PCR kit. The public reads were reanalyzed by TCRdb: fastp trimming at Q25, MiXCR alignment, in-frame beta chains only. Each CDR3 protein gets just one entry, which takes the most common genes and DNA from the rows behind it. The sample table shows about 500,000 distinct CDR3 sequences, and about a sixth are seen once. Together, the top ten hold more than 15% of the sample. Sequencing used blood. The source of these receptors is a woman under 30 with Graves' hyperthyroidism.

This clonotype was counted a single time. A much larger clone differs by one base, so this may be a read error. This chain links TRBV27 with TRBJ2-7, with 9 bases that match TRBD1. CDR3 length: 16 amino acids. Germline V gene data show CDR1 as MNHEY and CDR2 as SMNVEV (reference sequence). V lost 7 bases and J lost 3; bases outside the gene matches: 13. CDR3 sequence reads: CASTQYIGTGLYEQYF. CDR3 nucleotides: TGTGCCAGCACCCAATATATCGGGACAGGGCTCTACGAGCAGTACTTC.

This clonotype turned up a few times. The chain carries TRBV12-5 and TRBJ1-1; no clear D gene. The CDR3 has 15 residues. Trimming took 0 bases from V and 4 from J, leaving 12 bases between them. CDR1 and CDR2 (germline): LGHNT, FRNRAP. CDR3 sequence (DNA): TGTGCTAGTGGTTTGGTAATAGGAGTAAGCACTGAAGCTTTCTTT. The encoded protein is CASGLVIGVSTEAFF. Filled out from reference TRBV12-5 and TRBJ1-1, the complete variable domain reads DARVTQTPRHKVTEMGQEVTMRCQPILGHNTVFWYRQTMMQGLELLAYFRNRAPLDDSGMPKDRFSAEMPDATLATLKIQPSEPRDSAVYFCASGLVIGVSTEAFFGQGTRLTVV.

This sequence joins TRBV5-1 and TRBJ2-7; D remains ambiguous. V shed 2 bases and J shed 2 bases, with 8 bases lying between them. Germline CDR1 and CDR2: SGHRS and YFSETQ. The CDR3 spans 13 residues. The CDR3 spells CASSFGSTYEQYF. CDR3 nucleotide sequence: TGCGCCAGCAGCTTCGGCTCCACCTACGAGCAGTACTTC. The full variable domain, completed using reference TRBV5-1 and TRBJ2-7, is KAGVTQTPRYLIKTRGQQVTLSCSPISGHRSVSWYQQTPGQGLQFLFEYFSETQRNKGNFPGRFSGRQFSNSRSEMNVSTLELGDSALYLCASSFGSTYEQYFGPGTRLTVT.

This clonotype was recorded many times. For the CDR3, the DNA is TGTGCCAGCAGCTCGCCGGGACTACAGCAGTTCTTC. This encodes CASSSPGLQQFF. The V call is TRBV7-8, the J call TRBJ2-1; TRBD2 aligns across 7 bases. From germline, CDR1 is SGHVS and CDR2 FQNEAQ. The CDR3 has 12 amino acids. Trimming removed 4 bases from V and 11 bases from J; junction bases left unmatched: 5.

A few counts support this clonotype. The CDR3 spells CASSKDRPGRNEKLFF. The CDR3 bases are TGCGCCAGCAGCAAGGACCGACCGGGACGGAATGAAAAACTGTTTTTT. The chain joins TRBV10-1 to TRBJ1-4, with D perhaps matching TRBD1 (5 bases). Germline V gives CDR1 WNHNN, CDR2 SYGVQD (reference sequence). The CDR3 covers 16 residues. Trimming removed 6 bases from V and 5 bases from J, with 19 bases in between.

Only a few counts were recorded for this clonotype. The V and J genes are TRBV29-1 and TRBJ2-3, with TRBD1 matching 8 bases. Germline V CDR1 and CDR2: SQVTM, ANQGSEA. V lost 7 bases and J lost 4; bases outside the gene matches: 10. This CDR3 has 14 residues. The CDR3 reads CSGSPGQVSDTQYF. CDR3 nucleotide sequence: TGCAGCGGGTCTCCGGGACAGGTTTCAGATACGCAGTATTTT.

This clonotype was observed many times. CDR3 DNA: TGTGCCAGCAGCCTCCTTGCTGGGAACAATGAGCAGTTCTTC. Protein product: CASSLLAGNNEQFF. V usage is TRBV7-6 and J usage is TRBJ2-1; D uncertain. Trimming took off 5 bases at V and 5 bases at J, with 13 bases between the two ends. Germline lookup yields CDR1 SGHVS and CDR2 FNYEAQ. CDR3 size: 14 residues.

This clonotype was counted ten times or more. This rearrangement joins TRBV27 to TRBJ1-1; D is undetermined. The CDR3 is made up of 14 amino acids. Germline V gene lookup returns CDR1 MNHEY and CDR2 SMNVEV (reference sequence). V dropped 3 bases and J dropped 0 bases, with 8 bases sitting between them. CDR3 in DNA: TGTGCCAGCAGTTTCGCAGGCCTGAACACTGAAGCTTTCTTT. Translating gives CASSFAGLNTEAFF.

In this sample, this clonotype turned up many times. CDR3 coding DNA: TGTGCCAGCGCACGGAGCACCTATGGCTACACCTTC. Protein product: CASARSTYGYTF. The chain is built from TRBV2 and TRBJ1-2; unclear D gene. Trimming took 8 bases from V and 4 from J, leaving 11 bases between them. Per germline, CDR1 SNHLY and CDR2 FYNNEI. This CDR3 is built from 12 residues. Drawing the rest from reference TRBV2 and TRBJ1-2, the complete variable domain is EPEVTQTPSHQVTQMGQEVILRCVPISNHLYFYWYRQILGQKVEFLVSFYNNEISEKSEIFDDQFSVERPDGSNFTLKIRSTKLEDSAMYFCASARSTYGYTFGSGTRLTVV.

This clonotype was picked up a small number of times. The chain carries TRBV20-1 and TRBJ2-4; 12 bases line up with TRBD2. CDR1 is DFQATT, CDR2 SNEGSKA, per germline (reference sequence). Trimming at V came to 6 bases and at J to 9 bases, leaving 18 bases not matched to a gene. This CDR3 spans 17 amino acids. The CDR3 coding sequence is TGCAGTGCCCTCCGGGGGGAGACTAGCGGGAGTGGTATCATTCAGTACTTC. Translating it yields CSALRGETSGSGIIQYF.

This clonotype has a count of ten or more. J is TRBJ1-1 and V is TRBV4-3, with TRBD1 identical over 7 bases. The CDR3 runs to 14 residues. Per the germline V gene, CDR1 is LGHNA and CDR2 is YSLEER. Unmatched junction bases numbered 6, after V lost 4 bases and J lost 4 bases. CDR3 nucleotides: TGCGCCAGCAGCCGAGAACAGGGGCCCACTGAAGCTTTCTTT. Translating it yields CASSREQGPTEAFF.

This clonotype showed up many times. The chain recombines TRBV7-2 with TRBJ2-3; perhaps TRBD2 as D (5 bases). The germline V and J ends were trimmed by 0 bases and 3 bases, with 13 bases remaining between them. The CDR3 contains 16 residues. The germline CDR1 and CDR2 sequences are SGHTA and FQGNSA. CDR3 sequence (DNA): TGTGCCAGCAGCTTAGCGCGAGGGTTAAATACAGATACGCAGTATTTT. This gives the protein CASSLARGLNTDTQYF.

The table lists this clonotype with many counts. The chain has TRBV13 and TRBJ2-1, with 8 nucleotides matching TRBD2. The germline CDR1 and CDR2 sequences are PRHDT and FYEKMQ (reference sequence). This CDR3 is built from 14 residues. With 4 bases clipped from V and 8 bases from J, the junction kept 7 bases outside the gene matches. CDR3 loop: CASSSETSDHEQFF. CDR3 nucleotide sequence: TGTGCCAGCAGCTCAGAGACTAGCGACCATGAGCAGTTCTTC.

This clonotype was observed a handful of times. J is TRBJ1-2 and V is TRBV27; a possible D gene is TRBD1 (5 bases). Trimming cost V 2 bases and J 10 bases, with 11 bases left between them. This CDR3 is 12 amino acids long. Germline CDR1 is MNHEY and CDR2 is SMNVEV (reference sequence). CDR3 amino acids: CASSLIGGDYTF. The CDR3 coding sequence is TGTGCCAGCAGTTTAATTGGGGGTGACTACACCTTC.

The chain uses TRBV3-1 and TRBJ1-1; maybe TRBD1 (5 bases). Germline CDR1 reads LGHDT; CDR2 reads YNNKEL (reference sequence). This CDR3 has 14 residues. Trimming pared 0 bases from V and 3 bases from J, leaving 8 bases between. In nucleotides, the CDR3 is TGTGCCAGCAGCCAAGATTTGACAGACACTGAAGCTTTCTTT. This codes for CASSQDLTDTEAFF.

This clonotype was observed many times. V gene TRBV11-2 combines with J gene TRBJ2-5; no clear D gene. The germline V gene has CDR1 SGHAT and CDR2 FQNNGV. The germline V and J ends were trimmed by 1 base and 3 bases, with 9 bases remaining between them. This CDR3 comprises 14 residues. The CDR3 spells CASSLVHREETQYF. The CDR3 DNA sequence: TGTGCCAGCAGCTTAGTACACAGAGAAGAGACCCAGTACTTC.

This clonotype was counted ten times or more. CDR3 sequence reads: CASRPRAPGQGETGELFF. In DNA, the CDR3 is TGTGCCAGCAGACCCAGGGCCCCGGGACAGGGGGAAACCGGGGAGCTGTTTTTT. The chain couples TRBV11-1 to TRBJ2-2; 11 bases fit TRBD1. The CDR3 has 18 residues. V dropped 6 bases and J dropped 5; count of bases not matched to a gene: 14. Germline CDR1 and CDR2: SGHAT and FQDESV (reference sequence).

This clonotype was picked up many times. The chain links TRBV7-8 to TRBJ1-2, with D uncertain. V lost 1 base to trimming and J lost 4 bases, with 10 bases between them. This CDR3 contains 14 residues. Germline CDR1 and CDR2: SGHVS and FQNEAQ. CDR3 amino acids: CASSLEKKTYGYTF. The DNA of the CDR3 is TGTGCCAGCAGCTTAGAAAAGAAAACCTATGGCTACACCTTC. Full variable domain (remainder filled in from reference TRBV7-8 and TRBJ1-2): GAGVSQSPRYKVAKRGQDVALRCDPISGHVSLFWYQQALGQGPEFLTYFQNEAQLDKSGLPSDRFFAERPEGSVSTLKIQRTQQEDSAVYLCASSLEKKTYGYTFGSGTRLTVV.

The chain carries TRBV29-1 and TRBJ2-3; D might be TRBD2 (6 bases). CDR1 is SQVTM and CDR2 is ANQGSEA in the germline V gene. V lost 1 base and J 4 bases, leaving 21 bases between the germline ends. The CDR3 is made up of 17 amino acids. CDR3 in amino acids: CSVEGGGAPYDPDTQYF. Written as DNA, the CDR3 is TGCAGCGTTGAAGGAGGAGGGGCCCCTTATGATCCAGATACGCAGTATTTT.

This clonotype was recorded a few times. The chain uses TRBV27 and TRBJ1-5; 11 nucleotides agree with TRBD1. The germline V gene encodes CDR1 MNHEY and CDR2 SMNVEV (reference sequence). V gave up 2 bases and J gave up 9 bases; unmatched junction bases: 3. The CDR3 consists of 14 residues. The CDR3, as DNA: TGTGCCAGCAGTTTAGGGACAGGGGGTTTGCCCCAGCATTTT. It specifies CASSLGTGGLPQHF.

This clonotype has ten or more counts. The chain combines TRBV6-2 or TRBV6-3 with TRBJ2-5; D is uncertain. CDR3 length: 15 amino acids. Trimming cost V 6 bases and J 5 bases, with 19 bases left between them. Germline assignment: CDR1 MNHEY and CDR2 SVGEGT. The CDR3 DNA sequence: TGTGCCAGCAGCTCGGACCGCCTAGAGGTGGAGACCCAGTACTTC. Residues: CASSSDRLEVETQYF.

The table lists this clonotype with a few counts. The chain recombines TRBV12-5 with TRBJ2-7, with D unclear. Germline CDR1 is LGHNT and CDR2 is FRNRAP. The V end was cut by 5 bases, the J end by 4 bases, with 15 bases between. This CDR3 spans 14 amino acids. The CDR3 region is CASGPAPGSYEQYF. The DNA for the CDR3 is TGTGCTAGTGGTCCGGCCCCAGGTTCTTACGAGCAGTACTTC. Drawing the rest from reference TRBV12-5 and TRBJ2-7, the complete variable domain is DARVTQTPRHKVTEMGQEVTMRCQPILGHNTVFWYRQTMMQGLELLAYFRNRAPLDDSGMPKDRFSAEMPDATLATLKIQPSEPRDSAVYFCASGPAPGSYEQYFGPGTRLTVT.

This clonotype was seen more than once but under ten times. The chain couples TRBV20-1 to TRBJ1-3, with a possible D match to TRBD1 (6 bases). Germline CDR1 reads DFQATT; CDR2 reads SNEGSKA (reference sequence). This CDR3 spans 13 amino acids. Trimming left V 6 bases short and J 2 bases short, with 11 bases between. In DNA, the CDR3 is TGCAGTGCAACGGACAGAACTGGAAACACCATATATTTT. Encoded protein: CSATDRTGNTIYF.

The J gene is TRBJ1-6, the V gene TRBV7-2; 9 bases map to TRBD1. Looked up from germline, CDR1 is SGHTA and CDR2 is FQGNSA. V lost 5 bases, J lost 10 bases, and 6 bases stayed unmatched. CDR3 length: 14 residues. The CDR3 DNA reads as TGTGCCAGCAGCCCTTACAGGGGGCGATCACCCCTCCACTTT. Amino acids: CASSPYRGRSPLHF.

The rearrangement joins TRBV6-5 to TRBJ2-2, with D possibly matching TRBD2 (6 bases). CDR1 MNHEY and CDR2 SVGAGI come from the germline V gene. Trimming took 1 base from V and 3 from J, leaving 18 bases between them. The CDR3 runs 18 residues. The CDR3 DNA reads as TGTGCCAGCAGTTACTTCCTCGTCAGGGAGGCGGACACCGGGGAGCTGTTTTTT. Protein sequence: CASSYFLVREADTGELFF.

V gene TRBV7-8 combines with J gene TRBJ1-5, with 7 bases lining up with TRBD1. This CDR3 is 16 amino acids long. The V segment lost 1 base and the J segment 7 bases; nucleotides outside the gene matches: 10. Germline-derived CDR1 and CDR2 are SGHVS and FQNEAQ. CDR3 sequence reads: CASSLVNRGRGQPQHF. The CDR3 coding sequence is TGTGCCAGCAGCTTAGTTAACAGAGGCAGGGGGCAGCCCCAGCATTTT. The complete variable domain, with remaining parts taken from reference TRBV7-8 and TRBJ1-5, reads GAGVSQSPRYKVAKRGQDVALRCDPISGHVSLFWYQQALGQGPEFLTYFQNEAQLDKSGLPSDRFFAERPEGSVSTLKIQRTQQEDSAVYLCASSLVNRGRGQPQHFGDGTRLSIL.

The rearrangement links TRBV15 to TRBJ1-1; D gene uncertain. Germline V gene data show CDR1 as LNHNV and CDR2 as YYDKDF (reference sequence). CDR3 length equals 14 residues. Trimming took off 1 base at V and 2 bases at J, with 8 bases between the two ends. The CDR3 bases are TGTGCCACCAGCAGAGTGCCGGGAAACACTGAAGCTTTCTTT. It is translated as CATSRVPGNTEAFF. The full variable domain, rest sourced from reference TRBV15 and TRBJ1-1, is DAMVIQNPRYQVTQFGKPVTLSCSQTLNHNVMYWYQQKSSQAPKLLFHYYDKDFNNEADTPDNFQSRRPNTSFCFLDIRSPGLGDTAMYLCATSRVPGNTEAFFGQGTRLTVV.